The clone carrying this T cell receptor beta chain was counted only a few times. Its antigen is not known. Each CDR3 protein is one row after TCRdb ran MiXCR on the 5' RACE reads. The sample shows 350,000 to 550,000 distinct CDR3 sequences, approximately 19% of them seen only once. This entry comes from a study of T-cell memory formation after mild COVID-19. This CDR3 is 15 amino acids long. Germline CDR1 is MNHEY and CDR2 is SVGAGI. V trimming: 8 bases; J trimming: 5 bases; junction bases outside the gene matches: 10. The study's findings and limits: The study detected some responding clones in pre-infection memory, suggesting cross-reactive memory joined.

Sequencing was performed on PBMCs or a T cell subset sorted from them (not recorded which). This receptor was obtained from a man between 18 and 29 years old who had mild COVID-19 (a few samples of this study predate the infection). Cell type and time point are not known. This chain links TRBV6-5 with TRBJ2-5; 11 bases align to TRBD2. CDR3 amino acids: CASHNSGGAGETQYF. The CDR3 DNA follows: TGTGCCAGCCACAATAGCGGGGGGGCCGGGGAGACCCAGTACTTC.